A selection of T cell receptor beta chains follows, all from one sample in a study of tumor-infiltrating lymphocytes in oesophageal squamous cell carcinoma. TCRdb independently ran MiXCR on the PCR reads; one entry per CDR3 protein. Of 6,200 or so distinct CDR3 sequences listed, roughly 15% were seen once; the top ten hold roughly 21%. Input material: normal esophageal tissue next to the tumor. The source is a male donor with esophageal squamous cell carcinoma. CDR3s include the opening cysteine and the closing phenylalanine or tryptophan. The order of the fields is D gene, J gene, V gene, clone size, CDR3 protein, CDR3 DNA. A D gene is named only where the DNA matches it firmly. Where a row states a size, it is once, few, many or the class of an expanded clone; other rows omit it.

TRBD1 TRBJ2-7 TRBV12-3/TRBV12-4 - CASGAQDRVKQYF TGTGCCAGCGGTGCACAGGACAGGGTCAAGCAGTACTTC
TRBD2 TRBJ2-7 TRBV6-1 many CASRPLPGLAGLSSYNEQYF TGTGCCAGCAGGCCTCTTCCGGGACTAGCGGGCCTGAGCTCCTACAATGAGCAGTACTTC
- TRBJ1-3 TRBV7-2 medium-sized CASSLRPLAGNTIYF TGTGCCAGCAGCTTACGGCCCCTAGCTGGAAACACCATATATTTT
- TRBJ1-2 TRBV7-9 medium-sized CASSLVAGSYGYTF TGTGCCAGCAGCTTAGTAGCGGGGAGTTATGGCTACACCTTC
TRBD2 TRBJ2-1 TRBV7-9 large CASTVPSGEINEQFF TGTGCCAGCACCGTGCCTAGCGGGGAGATCAATGAGCAGTTCTTC
TRBD2 TRBJ2-7 TRBV10-2 many CASRSGGTYNEQYF TGCGCCAGCAGATCCGGGGGGACCTACAATGAGCAGTACTTC
- TRBJ2-6 TRBV5-4 many CASSLIRSGANVLTF TGTGCCAGCAGCTTGATCCGGTCTGGGGCCAACGTCCTGACTTTC
- TRBJ2-7 TRBV7-9 medium-sized CASSPTQREGLASPLHF TGTGCCAGCAGCCCAACTCAACGTGAGGGGTTGGCTTCACCCCTCCACTTC
- TRBJ2-3 TRBV12-2 - CASRLVVSGGIQTDTQYF TGTGCAAGTCGCTTAGTAGTTAGCGGGGGGATTCAAACAGATACGCAGTATTTT
- TRBJ2-3 TRBV19 many CASTKNPTRTDTQYF TGTGCCAGTACGAAGAACCCGACAAGAACAGATACGCAGTATTTT
TRBD1 TRBJ1-2 TRBV5-5 many CASSLGQGNYGYTF TGTGCCAGCAGCTTAGGACAGGGAAACTATGGCTACACCTTC
- TRBJ1-4 TRBV5-4 - CASSPALSTNEKLFF TGTGCCAGCAGCCCGGCCCTTTCAACTAATGAAAAACTGTTTTTT
- TRBJ1-4 TRBV6-6 many CASSYAPTASNEKLFF TGTGCCAGCAGTTACGCTCCTACAGCGTCTAATGAAAAACTGTTTTTT
- TRBJ2-7 TRBV11-2 many CASSLDRGGNEQYF TGTGCCAGCAGCTTAGACAGAGGAGGCAACGAGCAGTACTTC
- TRBJ2-1 TRBV5-3 many CARSLATRLTTSYNEQFF TGTGCCAGAAGCTTGGCCACTAGGCTGACTACGTCCTACAATGAGCAGTTCTTC
TRBD1 TRBJ2-7 TRBV5-1 few CASSLAQGARYEQYF TGCGCCAGCAGCTTAGCACAGGGGGCGCGCTACGAGCAGTACTTC
TRBD1 TRBJ1-1 TRBV6-1 many CASSHLPGQGSTEAFF TGTGCCAGCAGTCATCTACCGGGACAGGGGTCCACTGAAGCTTTCTTT
- TRBJ2-3 TRBV10-3 many CAISGADTQYF TGTGCCATCAGTGGCGCAGATACGCAGTATTTT
- TRBJ1-5 TRBV12-5 many CASGLSKGQPQHF TGTGCTAGTGGTTTGAGCAAGGGGCAGCCCCAGCATTTT
- TRBJ1-2 TRBV12-3/TRBV12-4 many CASSFALASHYGYTF TGTGCCAGCAGTTTTGCTCTGGCCAGTCACTATGGCTACACCTTC
TRBD2 TRBJ2-3 TRBV7-2 large CASSLVAGSTDTQYF TGTGCCAGCAGCTTAGTAGCGGGGAGCACAGATACGCAGTATTTT
TRBD1 TRBJ2-3 TRBV6-1 medium-sized CASSTPVDYRGGTQYF TGTGCCAGCAGTACTCCCGTAGATTACAGGGGCGGTACGCAGTATTTT
TRBD2 TRBJ2-7 TRBV5-1 - CASSPGLAGAWEQYF TGCGCCAGCAGCCCGGGACTAGCGGGGGCGTGGGAGCAGTACTTC
- TRBJ2-3 TRBV5-1 many CASSGGGYTDTQYF TGCGCCAGCAGTGGTGGGGGATACACAGATACGCAGTATTTT
- TRBJ2-7 TRBV5-5 many CASSLAGSGGYEQYF TGTGCCAGCAGCTTGGCCGGAAGCGGCGGATACGAGCAGTACTTC
TRBD2 TRBJ2-5 TRBV11-2 medium-sized CASSLTGTREETQYF TGTGCCAGCAGCCTAACCGGGACTAGAGAAGAGACCCAGTACTTC
- TRBJ1-1 TRBV15 many CATSRDGGNTEAFF TGTGCCACCAGCAGAGATGGCGGGAACACTGAAGCTTTCTTT
- TRBJ1-1 TRBV27 - CASSLLGGGGLEAFF TGTGCCAGCAGTTTATTAGGAGGAGGGGGTCTTGAAGCTTTCTTT
- TRBJ2-7 TRBV27 many CASKRGGGAPSYEQYF TGTGCCAGTAAACGAGGGGGGGGCGCACCCTCCTACGAGCAGTACTTC
- TRBJ1-2 TRBV27 many CASSADSYGYTF TGTGCCAGCAGTGCGGACAGTTATGGCTACACCTTC
- TRBJ2-5 TRBV6-6 - CASSRDSYNEQYF TGTGCCAGCAGCCGGGACTCTTACAATGAGCAGTACTTC
- TRBJ1-2 TRBV18 - CASSSRGADGYTF TGTGCCAGCTCATCACGGGGGGCAGATGGCTACACCTTC